The source of this TCR beta chain is a study of blood T cell repertoires in COVID-19. Assay used: immunoSEQ multiplex PCR; TCRdb lists only in-frame clones, some missing. The sample holds approximately 200,000 clones, approximately 80% seen once. V dropped 11 bases and J dropped 6; count of bases not matched to a gene: 12. CDR3 length: 14 amino acids. Looked up from germline, CDR1 is SGHTA and CDR2 is FQGNSA. Material: peripheral blood. The V gene is TRBV7-2, the J gene TRBJ2-1, with TRBD2 identical over 8 bases. The sequence derives from a woman of 80 years or more with COVID-19, enrolled during active disease. CDR3 protein: CAGQPGGWSNEQFF. The CDR3, as DNA: TGTGCCGGCCAACCGGGAGGGTGGAGCAATGAGCAGTTCTTC.